These 22 T cell receptor beta chains came from one sample sequenced in a study of shared T cell receptors in the human thymus. The table came from immunoSEQ multiplex PCR; TCRdb's copy has only in-frame clones and leaves some out. The data contain roughly 410,000 clones, approximately 95% of them singletons. The sequenced sample was thymocytes. Every receptor here comes from a human donor.

The CDR3 reads CASSTGTGVGVTEAFF. For the CDR3, the DNA is TGTGCCAGCAGTACCGGGACAGGGGTCGGAGTGACTGAAGCTTTCTTT. This chain uses TRBV14 with TRBJ1-1; TRBD1 matches at 10 bases. V trimming: 6 bases; J trimming: 5 bases; junction bases outside the gene matches: 12. CDR1 and CDR2 (germline): SGHDN, FVKESK. The CDR3 length is 16 residues.

The chain combines TRBV9 with TRBJ1-3; D call uncertain. The CDR3 length is 16 residues. V was clipped by 0 bases and J by 0 bases, with 10 bases between them. From germline, CDR1 is SGDLS and CDR2 YYNGEE. The DNA for the CDR3 is TGTGCCAGCAGCGTAGTTGGGGATTCCTCTGGAAACACCATATATTTT. Its protein product is CASSVVGDSSGNTIYF.

The rearrangement uses TRBV5-1 and TRBJ1-2; no clear D gene. Germline loops: CDR1 SGHRS, CDR2 YFSETQ. The CDR3 covers 13 residues. Trimming shortened V by 5 bases and J by 3 bases, and 11 bases separated the two germline ends. DNA of the CDR3: TGCGCCAGCAGGATTTTCCGGGACTATGGCTACACCTTC. Residues: CASRIFRDYGYTF. The full variable domain, its missing parts supplied by reference TRBV5-1 and TRBJ1-2, is KAGVTQTPRYLIKTRGQQVTLSCSPISGHRSVSWYQQTPGQGLQFLFEYFSETQRNKGNFPGRFSGRQFSNSRSEMNVSTLELGDSALYLCASRIFRDYGYTFGSGTRLTVV.

This rearrangement joins TRBV28 to TRBJ1-2; a weak D match, TRBD1 (6 bases). From germline, CDR1 is MDHEN and CDR2 SYDVKM. With 2 bases removed from V and 4 bases from J, the gap between germline ends came to 20 bases. This CDR3 is built from 17 residues. The CDR3 region has the DNA TGTGCCAGCAGTTTAAGGGGCCTGCGTAACAGGGTCTATGGCTACACCTTC. Protein sequence: CASSLRGLRNRVYGYTF.

J is TRBJ2-4 and V is TRBV11-2; possibly TRBD2 for D (5 bases). In germline, CDR1 is SGHAT, CDR2 FQNNGV. The CDR3 spans 18 residues. V lost 2 bases, J lost 5 bases, and 22 bases lay in between. The CDR3 reads CASSLYRTQRHGENIQYF. As DNA, the CDR3 is TGTGCCAGCAGCTTATACCGGACTCAAAGGCACGGGGAAAACATTCAGTACTTC.

The chain links TRBV19 to TRBJ2-7; a weak D match, TRBD2 (7 bases). CDR1 LNHDA and CDR2 SQIVND come from the germline V gene (reference sequence). The CDR3 sequence is 16 residues long. The germline V and J ends were trimmed by 1 base and 4 bases, with 17 bases remaining between them. CDR3 sequence reads: CASSIVGGTPLYEQYF. Written as DNA, the CDR3 is TGTGCCAGTAGTATAGTGGGGGGGACACCCCTATACGAGCAGTACTTC.

V is TRBV6-1 and J is TRBJ1-2, with unresolved D. V was cut by 7 bases and J by 0 bases, with 12 bases left in between. CDR3 length equals 14 residues. Germline V CDR1 and CDR2: MNHNS, SASEGT. CDR3 loop: CASTSWRTNYGYTF. Here the CDR3 DNA reads TGTGCCAGCACCTCGTGGAGGACTAACTATGGCTACACCTTC.

V is TRBV28 and J is TRBJ2-7, with 7 bases matching TRBD1. Germline CDR1 is MDHEN and CDR2 is SYDVKM. The CDR3 is 13 residues long. Trimming at V came to 2 bases and at J to 4 bases, leaving 2 bases not matched to a gene. The CDR3 DNA is TGTGCCAGCAGTTTAAGGGGGCAATACGAGCAGTACTTC. The encoded protein is CASSLRGQYEQYF.

The V call is TRBV6-6, the J call TRBJ1-5, with TRBD1 matching 7 bases. CDR1 is MNHNY and CDR2 is SVGAGI in the germline V gene (reference sequence). V shed 6 bases, J shed 7 bases, and the junction held 12 bases outside the gene matches. The length of the CDR3 is 15 residues. In DNA form, the CDR3 reads TGTGCCAGCAGCCAAAGGACAGGCGGGGGGCAGCCCCAGCATTTT. Translated, it gives CASSQRTGGGQPQHF.

The J gene is TRBJ1-1, the V gene TRBV29-1; D remains unclear. The CDR3 is 11 amino acids. The germline gives CDR1 SQVTM, CDR2 ANQGSEA. The V gene lost 8 bases and the J gene lost 1 base, with 8 bases spanning the gap. CDR3 region: CSPWRNTEAFF. DNA for the CDR3: TGCAGCCCTTGGAGGAACACTGAAGCTTTCTTT.

V and J are TRBV7-2 and TRBJ1-3, with 7 positions matching TRBD1. The CDR3 covers 16 residues. Losses at the gene ends were 5 bases for V and 2 bases for J; bases not matched to a gene: 9. The germline V gene has CDR1 SGHTA and CDR2 FQGNSA. The chain's CDR3 is CASSPIRDSTGNTIYF. CDR3 bases: TGTGCCAGCAGCCCGATCCGGGACAGCACTGGAAACACCATATATTTT.

This chain uses TRBV27 with TRBJ2-1; D remains ambiguous. Germline assignment: CDR1 MNHEY and CDR2 SMNVEV (reference sequence). The CDR3 sequence is 14 residues long. Trimming left V 3 bases short and J 10 bases short, with 16 bases between. In DNA form, the CDR3 reads TGTGCCAGCAGTTTCCCCGGGCCCTATCGGGAGCAGTTCTTC. Its translation: CASSFPGPYREQFF.

The chain has TRBV29-1 and TRBJ1-2, with D maybe TRBD1 (5 bases). The CDR3 is 14 residues long. V was clipped by 6 bases and J by 3 bases, with 17 bases between them. Per the germline V gene, CDR1 is SQVTM and CDR2 is ANQGSEA. The chain's CDR3 is CSVKSRERDYGYTF. CDR3 nucleotide sequence: TGCAGCGTGAAAAGCAGGGAGAGGGACTATGGCTACACCTTC. Full variable domain (missing parts from reference TRBV29-1 and TRBJ1-2): SAVISQKPSRDICQRGTSLTIQCQVDSQVTMMFWYRQQPGQSLTLIATANQGSEATYESGFVIDKFPISRPNLTFSTLTVSNMSPEDSSIYLCSVKSRERDYGYTFGSGTRLTVV.

This chain uses TRBV7-6 with TRBJ2-7; D is perhaps TRBD2 (5 bases). The CDR3 loop spans 15 amino acids. Trimming shortened V by 6 bases and J by 3 bases, and 18 bases separated the two germline ends. CDR1 and CDR2 (germline): SGHVS, FNYEAQ. In DNA form, the CDR3 reads TGTGCCAGCAGTCCCATGGGAGCGGCCCTCTACGAGCAGTACTTC. Residues: CASSPMGAALYEQYF.

The rearrangement links TRBV28 to TRBJ1-5, with 8 nucleotides matching TRBD1. Germline V lookup: CDR1 MDHEN, CDR2 SYDVKM. V was pared by 2 bases and J by 3 bases, with 24 bases of the junction left unmatched. This CDR3 region has 22 residues. CDR3 DNA sequence: TGTGCCAGCAGTTTAGGGAGGGAAACCGAGAAGGACAGGGTGGGTCACAATCAGCCCCAGCATTTT. It specifies CASSLGRETEKDRVGHNQPQHF.

This rearrangement joins TRBV4-3 to TRBJ1-2; D gene unclear. CDR1 and CDR2 from the germline V gene are LGHNA and YSLEER. The CDR3 loop spans 14 amino acids. The V gene lost 4 bases and the J gene lost 1 base, with 10 bases spanning the gap. For the CDR3, the DNA is TGCGCCAGCAGCCTCGCGGGGAGTAACTATGGCTACACCTTC. The encoded protein is CASSLAGSNYGYTF.

The chain links TRBV25-1 to TRBJ2-5; possibly TRBD1 for D (5 bases). The CDR3 contains 14 residues. Trimming removed 7 bases from V and 0 bases from J, with 12 bases in between. CDR1 and CDR2 from the germline V gene are MGHDK and SYGVNS. The CDR3 is CASTPDSYQETQYF. For the CDR3, the DNA is TGTGCCAGCACCCCAGACAGCTACCAAGAGACCCAGTACTTC. Based on the CDR3 plus reference TRBV25-1 and TRBJ2-5, the full variable domain is EADIYQTPRYLVIGTGKKITLECSQTMGHDKMYWYQQDPGMELHLIHYSYGVNSTEKGDLSSESTVSRIRTEHFPLTLESARPSHTSQYLCASTPDSYQETQYFGPGTRLLVL.

The chain recombines TRBV27 with TRBJ1-3; D is unclear. The CDR3 consists of 16 residues. Trimming removed 0 bases from V and 0 bases from J, with 9 bases in between. Germline CDR1 reads MNHEY; CDR2 reads SMNVEV (reference sequence). As DNA, the CDR3 is TGTGCCAGCAGTTTATCTTGGAGATCCTCTGGAAACACCATATATTTT. As protein: CASSLSWRSSGNTIYF.

The chain recombines TRBV7-3 with TRBJ2-3; TRBD2 agrees at 8 bases. Germline values: CDR1 SGHTA, CDR2 FQGTGA. The trim removed 5 bases at V and 6 bases at J, leaving 10 bases unmatched. The CDR3 consists of 15 residues. The CDR3 protein is CASSPLAGSGDTQYF. The CDR3 nucleotides are TGTGCCAGCAGCCCCTTAGCGGGATCGGGGGATACGCAGTATTTT.

The chain is built from TRBV10-1 and TRBJ2-1, with TRBD2 as a possible D gene (6 bases). This CDR3 has 17 residues. Germline-derived CDR1 and CDR2 are WNHNN and SYGVQD (reference sequence). Trimming left V 3 bases short and J 7 bases short, with 22 bases between. This CDR3 reads CASSDLFGGEPTNEQFF. For the CDR3, the DNA is TGCGCCAGCAGTGATCTGTTTGGAGGGGAGCCCACTAATGAGCAGTTCTTC.

The chain links TRBV4-1 to TRBJ2-2; the D is unclear. The CDR3 length is 14 residues. The V gene's germline CDR1 is MGHRA and CDR2 YSYEKL. With 3 bases removed from V and 3 bases from J, the gap between germline ends came to 8 bases. Written as DNA, the CDR3 is TGCGCCAGCAGCCACGAGGTATACACCGGGGAGCTGTTTTTT. Translated: CASSHEVYTGELFF.

The J gene is TRBJ2-7, the V gene TRBV5-4, with D possibly called TRBD1 or TRBD2 (5 bases each). Between the trimmed V and J ends, which lost 2 bases and 6 bases, there was a span of 24 bases. In germline, CDR1 is SGHNT, CDR2 YYREEE (reference sequence). The CDR3 spans 17 residues. The chain's CDR3 is CASSFSSEGPGTVEQYF. The CDR3 nucleotides read TGTGCCAGCAGCTTCTCGAGCGAGGGACCGGGCACGGTCGAGCAGTACTTC.